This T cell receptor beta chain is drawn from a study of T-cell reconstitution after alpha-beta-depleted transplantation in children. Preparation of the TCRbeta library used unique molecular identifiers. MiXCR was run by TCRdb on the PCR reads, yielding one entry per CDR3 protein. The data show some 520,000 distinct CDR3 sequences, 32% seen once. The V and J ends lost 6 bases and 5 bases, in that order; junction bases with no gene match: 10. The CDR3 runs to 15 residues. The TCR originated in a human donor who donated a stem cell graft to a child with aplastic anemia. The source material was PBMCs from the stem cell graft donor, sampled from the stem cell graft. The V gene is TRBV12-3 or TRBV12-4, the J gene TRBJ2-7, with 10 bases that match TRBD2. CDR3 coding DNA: TGTGCCAGCAGACCTCCTTCCGGGACTAGCGACGAGCAGTACTTC. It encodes CASRPPSGTSDEQYF.